This T cell receptor beta chain was documented in a study of T cell responses to AZD1222 COVID-19 vaccine (dated by TCRdb to the early 2020s). The study in broad terms: Because spike-specific TCR depth and breadth did not differ between the two schedules, AZD1222 recipients who got a second dose at roughly 4 weeks were pooled with those who got a second dose at roughly 12 weeks. Trial participants were enrolled into age subgroups of 18-55, 56-69 and 70-plus years, which contained around 150, 29 and 61 TCR-sequenced participants, respectively. TCR sequencing covered 230 or so trial participants: approximately 200 given two doses of AZD1222 and 26 given two doses of MenACWY control vaccine.

Sample time point, as interpreted from the label and publication: baseline before first vaccination. Vaccinee samples came from UK trials COV001 and COV002, including a single-blind randomized controlled phase 2/3 trial of AZD1222 (ChAdOx1 nCoV-19) in healthy adults. For TCRbeta chain sequencing, PBMC samples were collected from trial participants at day 0 and at day 28 after the second dose. The CDR3 regions of human TCRbeta chains were analyzed by immunosequencing. As for how the authors treated the data: Repertoire TCRs were checked for matches against a reference library of SARS-CoV-2-specific TCRs that had been generated using the MIRA antigen-specificity platform. Breadth was defined as the fraction of unique TCRs that were SARS-CoV-2-associated, and depth was defined as the fraction of total T cells that were SARS-CoV-2-associated. Using the MIRA data, each spike-specific TCR was mapped to the spike region that the TCR reacts to and placed in a CD4 or CD8 class. Log10-transformed breadth and depth values were compared by one-way ANOVA with Sidak's multiple comparisons tests. Held by TCRdb, this immuneACCESS table contains in-frame sequences only and omits some clones. Under half of the omission traces to an unresolved V gene where checked; the cause of the rest is unknown. The V and J calls and clone size were taken over from that table, and D and trimming were inferred from the DNA. The sample data list some 150,000 clones, and approximately 88% of these were observed just once. Jointly, the top ten make up around 2.3% of the sample.

Study-wide conclusions, independent of this receptor: Participants were mostly white British, with more females than males. The authors suggested clonal diversity may have been underestimated. Conclusions about previously exposed vaccinees were limited because only six or seven AZD1222 recipients were SARS-CoV-2 seropositive at baseline. The vaccine-associated CD4 TCRs covered the entire spike protein, and the dominant responses fell in regions 160-218 and 743-854. Epitopes outside the regions mutated in the B.1.351 and B.1.1.7 variants were reportedly recognized by nearly half of the unique spike-specific TCRs. Because no day 14 peak-response samples were available, the repertoires could be characterized only after the peak T cell response. In the small 56-69-year group, the increase in depth fell short of significance, most likely because of low power. Spike-specific TCR breadth and depth rose significantly after two AZD1222 doses compared with day 0 and with MenACWY recipients.

In regard to this clone: What this receptor recognizes is not known. No quality values exist for individual bases; no much larger clone is one base distant.

V is pruned by 4 bases and J by 4 bases, leaving 6 bases of the junction without a gene match. The CDR3 runs 15 amino acids, cysteine and phenylalanine included. Only the CDR3 region is kept as DNA, spanning 45 bases read in frame from base 1. The germline V gene yields SGDLS for CDR1 and YYNGEE for CDR2. This TCR came from an adult in good health. This sequence uses TRBV9 and TRBJ2-2; 8 bases in the middle match TRBD2. The source material was peripheral blood, sampled on day 0 of AZD1222 vaccination. In nucleotide form, the sequence is TGTGCCAGCAGCCCGAGCGGGAGCGGCACCGGGGAGCTGTTTTTT. This yields the protein CASSPSGSGTGELFF.